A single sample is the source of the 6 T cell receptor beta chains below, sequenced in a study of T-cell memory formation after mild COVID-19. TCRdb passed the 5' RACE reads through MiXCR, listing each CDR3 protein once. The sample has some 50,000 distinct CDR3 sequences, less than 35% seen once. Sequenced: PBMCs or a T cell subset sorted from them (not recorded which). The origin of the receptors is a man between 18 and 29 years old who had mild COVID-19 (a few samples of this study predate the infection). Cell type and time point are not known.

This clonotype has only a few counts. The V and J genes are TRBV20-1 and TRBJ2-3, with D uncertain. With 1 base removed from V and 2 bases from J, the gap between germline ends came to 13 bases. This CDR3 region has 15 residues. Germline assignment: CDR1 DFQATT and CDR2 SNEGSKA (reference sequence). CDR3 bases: TGCAGTGCTAGAGGGTGGGGTGGTTACACAGATACGCAGTATTTT. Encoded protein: CSARGWGGYTDTQYF.

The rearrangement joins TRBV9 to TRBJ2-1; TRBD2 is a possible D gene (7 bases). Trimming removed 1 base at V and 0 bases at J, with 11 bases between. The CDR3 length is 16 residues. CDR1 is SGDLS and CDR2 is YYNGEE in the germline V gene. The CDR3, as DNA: TGTGCCAGCAGCGTACTAGCGGACAGCTCCTACAATGAGCAGTTCTTC. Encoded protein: CASSVLADSSYNEQFF.

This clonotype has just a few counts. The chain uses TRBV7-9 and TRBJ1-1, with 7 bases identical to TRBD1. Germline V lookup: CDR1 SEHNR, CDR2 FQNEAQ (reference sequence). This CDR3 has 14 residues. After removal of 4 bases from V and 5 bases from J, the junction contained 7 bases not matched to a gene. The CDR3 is CASSSGGAPTEAFF. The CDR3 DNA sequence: TGTGCCAGCAGCTCAGGGGGGGCACCGACTGAAGCTTTCTTT.

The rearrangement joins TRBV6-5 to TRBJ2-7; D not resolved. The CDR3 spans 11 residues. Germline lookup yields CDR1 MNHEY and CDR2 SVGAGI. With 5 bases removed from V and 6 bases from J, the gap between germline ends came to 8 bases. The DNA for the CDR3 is TGTGCCAGCAGTATATGGTTCGAGCAGTACGTC. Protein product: CASSIWFEQYV.

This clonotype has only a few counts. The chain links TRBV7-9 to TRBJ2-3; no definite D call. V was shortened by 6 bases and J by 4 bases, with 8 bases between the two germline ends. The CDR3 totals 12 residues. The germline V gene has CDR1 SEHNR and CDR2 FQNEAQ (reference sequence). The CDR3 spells CASSHRADTQYF. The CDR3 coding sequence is TGTGCCAGCAGTCATAGGGCAGATACGCAGTATTTT. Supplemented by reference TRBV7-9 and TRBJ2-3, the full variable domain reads DTGVSQNPRHKITKRGQNVTFRCDPISEHNRLYWYRQTLGQGPEFLTYFQNEAQLEKSRLLSDRFSAERPKGSFSTLEIQRTEQGDSAMYLCASSHRADTQYFGPGTRLTVL.

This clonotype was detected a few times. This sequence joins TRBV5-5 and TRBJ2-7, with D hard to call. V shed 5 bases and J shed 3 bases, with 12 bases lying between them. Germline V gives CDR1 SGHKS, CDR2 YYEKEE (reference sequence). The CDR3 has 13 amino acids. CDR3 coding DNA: TGTGCCAGCAGTAAGGGCCGAAACTACGAGCAGTACGTC. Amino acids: CASSKGRNYEQYV.